A selection of T cell receptor beta chains follows, all from one sample in a study of shared clonotypes between healthy human individuals. Only in-frame clones appear in the TCRdb table, and some are missing; sequencing was by immunoSEQ multiplex PCR. The repertoire holds under 750,000 clones, with just under 75% as singletons. The source material was memory CD4+ T cells sorted from blood. Receptor source: a woman between 25 and 40 years old in good health. The CDR3 runs from the conserved cysteine through the conserved F or W. A D gene is named only where the DNA matches it firmly. Clone size is not always given. Where it is, it says once, few, many or a class for expanded clones.

v_gene: TRBV7-6; j_gene: TRBJ2-2; d_gene: -; abundance: once; CDR3nt: TGTGCCAGCAGCCTTATGGGAGGAGGGGGTAACACCGGGGAGCTGTTTTTT; CDR3aa: CASSLMGGGGNTGELFF
v_gene: TRBV5-4; j_gene: TRBJ2-1; d_gene: -; abundance: -; CDR3nt: TGTGCCAGCAGCTTGGCCTCCCTAAGCTCCTACAATGAGCAGTTCTTC; CDR3aa: CASSLASLSSYNEQFF
v_gene: TRBV4-1; j_gene: TRBJ1-2; d_gene: TRBD1; abundance: few; CDR3nt: TGCGCCAGCAGCCAAGGAGAGGACAGGCTCAAGAACTATGGCTACACCTTC; CDR3aa: CASSQGEDRLKNYGYTF
v_gene: TRBV6-4; j_gene: TRBJ1-2; d_gene: -; abundance: few; CDR3nt: TGTGCCAGCAAGAGTACCTCTAACTATGGCTACACCTTC; CDR3aa: CASKSTSNYGYTF
v_gene: TRBV5-1; j_gene: TRBJ2-5; d_gene: TRBD2; abundance: many; CDR3nt: TGCGCCAGCAGCTTCAACCCGGGACTAGCGAAAGAGACCCAGTACTTC; CDR3aa: CASSFNPGLAKETQYF
v_gene: TRBV27; j_gene: TRBJ2-1; d_gene: TRBD1; abundance: -; CDR3nt: TGTGCCAGCAGTGCAAAAACGGGACAGTCCAGGTTTCAGTTCTTC; CDR3aa: CASSAKTGQSRFQFF
v_gene: TRBV10-3; j_gene: TRBJ2-7; d_gene: -; abundance: once; CDR3nt: TGTGCCATCAGTGAGTCAGAGCGGGCCCGCTCCTACGAGCAGTACTTC; CDR3aa: CAISESERARSYEQYF
v_gene: TRBV27; j_gene: TRBJ1-5; d_gene: -; abundance: few; CDR3nt: TGTGCCAGCAGTCCGACATGGGGGGACTATAGCAATCAGCCCCAGCATTTT; CDR3aa: CASSPTWGDYSNQPQHF
v_gene: TRBV7-8; j_gene: TRBJ1-5; d_gene: -; abundance: many; CDR3nt: TGTGCCAGCAGCTTAGTAGGCCCTTATAGCAATCAGCCCCAGCATTTT; CDR3aa: CASSLVGPYSNQPQHF
v_gene: TRBV10-1; j_gene: TRBJ1-1; d_gene: -; abundance: once; CDR3nt: TGCGCCAGCAGTCCGGAACGTCACGGCCAAGCTTTCTTT; CDR3aa: CASSPERHGQAFF
v_gene: TRBV25-1; j_gene: TRBJ2-1; d_gene: TRBD1; abundance: -; CDR3nt: TGTGCCAGCAGCGATCGTAAACAGGGGACGCCAGACAATGAGCAGTTCTTC; CDR3aa: CASSDRKQGTPDNEQFF
v_gene: TRBV18; j_gene: TRBJ1-1; d_gene: -; abundance: -; CDR3nt: TGTGCCAGCTCACCGGAACGGACGGTGAACACTGAAGCTTTCTTT; CDR3aa: CASSPERTVNTEAFF
v_gene: TRBV7-2; j_gene: TRBJ2-7; d_gene: -; abundance: -; CDR3nt: TGTGCCAGCAGCTCCTACGGGGCCTACGAGCAGTACTTC; CDR3aa: CASSSYGAYEQYF
v_gene: TRBV15; j_gene: TRBJ2-7; d_gene: -; abundance: once; CDR3nt: TGTGCCACCAGCAGAGGAGGCGGATACAGGGAGACTGCCGAGCAGTACTTC; CDR3aa: CATSRGGGYRETAEQYF
v_gene: TRBV7-9; j_gene: TRBJ2-5; d_gene: -; abundance: -; CDR3nt: TGTGCCAGCAGCTTAGGAGCCGTGGGGACCCAGTACTTC; CDR3aa: CASSLGAVGTQYF
v_gene: TRBV5-1; j_gene: TRBJ2-3; d_gene: -; abundance: -; CDR3nt: TGCGCCAGCAGCTTGGCCCGGAACACAGATACGCAGTATTTT; CDR3aa: CASSLARNTDTQYF
v_gene: TRBV6-6; j_gene: TRBJ2-7; d_gene: TRBD1; abundance: many; CDR3nt: TGTGCCAGCAGACTACAGGGGAACTCCTACGAGCAGTACTTC; CDR3aa: CASRLQGNSYEQYF
v_gene: TRBV4-2; j_gene: TRBJ1-3; d_gene: -; abundance: -; CDR3nt: TGTGCCAGCAGCCAAGTGGAAATAGGAAACACCATATATTTT; CDR3aa: CASSQVEIGNTIYF
v_gene: TRBV2; j_gene: TRBJ1-4; d_gene: -; abundance: -; CDR3nt: TGTGCCAGCAGTGATTGGGCAGGGGAAACAACTAATGAAAAACTGTTTTTT; CDR3aa: CASSDWAGETTNEKLFF